The 9 T cell receptor beta chains in this list originate from one sample, sequenced in a study of T cells after yellow fever vaccination (dated by TCRdb to 2018 to 2020). The treatment or condition label of this sample denotes: live attenuated yellow fever vaccine strain. Libraries were prepared through 5' RACE. The listed sequencing device is Illumina HiSeq 2500. TCRdb trimmed public reads at Q25 via fastp, called clones via MiXCR and kept in-frame beta chains. Rows with a matching CDR3 protein are joined into one entry that keeps the most common DNA and genes. Here the sample has a few hundred thousand distinct CDR3 sequences; around 10% occur a single time. Together, the top ten hold roughly 18% of the sample. Here the sequenced sample was PBMCs, taken on the day of the first yellow fever vaccination. The source is a man aged 18-30 years who received the YFV17D yellow fever vaccine.

The chain links TRBV2 to TRBJ1-5, with D hard to call. The CDR3 consists of 15 residues. Trimming took off 3 bases at V and 0 bases at J, with 9 bases between the two ends. Germline V gene data show CDR1 as SNHLY and CDR2 as FYNNEI. The CDR3 region has the DNA TGTGCCAGCAGTGATTGGTGGATTAGCAATCAGCCCCAGCATTTT. Amino acids: CASSDWWISNQPQHF.

The chain combines TRBV12-3 or TRBV12-4 with TRBJ2-6; tentatively, D is TRBD1 (5 bases). The CDR3 has 17 residues. Trimming shortened V by 3 bases and J by 0 bases, and 12 bases separated the two germline ends. CDR3 nucleotide sequence: TGTGCCAGCAGTTTCGACCAGGGCAGCTCTGGGGCCAACGTCCTGACTTTC. Its protein is CASSFDQGSSGANVLTF.

V and J are TRBV27 and TRBJ1-6; no clear D. The CDR3 runs 15 residues. Trimming took off 6 bases at V and 2 bases at J, with 11 bases between the two ends. Germline CDR1 reads MNHEY; CDR2 reads SMNVEV (reference sequence). CDR3 sequence reads: CASRILWPYNSPLHF. For the CDR3, the DNA is TGTGCCAGCAGAATCTTGTGGCCCTATAATTCACCCCTCCACTTT.

This clonotype was counted ten times or more. The rearrangement links TRBV29-1 to TRBJ1-5; D gene uncertain. V lost 5 bases and J lost 6, with 29 bases in between. This CDR3 has 18 amino acids. Germline CDR1 is SQVTM and CDR2 is ANQGSEA. CDR3 DNA: TGCAGCGTTCCCAACTGGGGTCTCTACCCCCGTTGGGGTCAGCCCCAGCATTTT. Its protein is CSVPNWGLYPRWGQPQHF.

V usage is TRBV5-4 and J usage is TRBJ2-2; no firm D call. V lost 2 bases, J lost 4 bases, and 9 bases lay in between. Germline V CDR1 and CDR2: SGHNT, YYREEE (reference sequence). The CDR3 extends over 14 amino acids. CDR3 region: CASSFESTTGELFF. CDR3 sequence (DNA): TGTGCCAGCAGCTTTGAGTCGACCACCGGGGAGCTGTTTTTT.

The table lists this clonotype with many counts. The junction departs from germline at one end; a sequencing error may be responsible. The rearrangement uses TRBV6-2 or TRBV6-3 and TRBJ2-7; TRBD2 agrees at 9 bases. The CDR3 is 15 residues long. Germline lookup yields CDR1 MNHEY and CDR2 SVGEGT. This CDR3 reads CRTSPLAGNAYEQYF. The DNA for the CDR3 is TGCCGTACTAGTCCGCTAGCGGGAAACGCCTACGAGCAGTACTTC.

CDR3 DNA sequence: TGCGCCAGCAGCCAAGGTTTGGGACTTGAAGCTTTCTTT. It translates to CASSQGLGLEAFF. The chain couples TRBV4-3 to TRBJ1-1, with a possible D match to TRBD1 (5 bases). V gave up 1 base and J gave up 7 bases, with 10 bases separating them. Germline values: CDR1 LGHNA, CDR2 YSLEER. The CDR3 loop spans 13 amino acids.

In regard to this clonotype: A much larger clone differs by one base, so this may be a read error. This sequence joins TRBV12-3 or TRBV12-4 and TRBJ2-3; possible D gene TRBD2, 7 bases. The CDR3 is 13 residues long. V lost 3 bases and J 6 bases, leaving 10 bases between the germline ends. CDR3 in DNA: TGTGCCAGCAGTTTCGGGGGGCGGGATACGCAGTATTTT. Translating gives CASSFGGRDTQYF.

This clonotype has just a few counts. The gene calls are TRBV7-7 and TRBJ2-3; 11 nucleotides match TRBD2. V shed 5 bases, J shed 3 bases, and the junction held 13 bases outside the gene matches. The CDR3 contains 18 residues. Per the germline V gene, CDR1 is SSHAT and CDR2 is FNYEAQ (reference sequence). Here the CDR3 reads CASSPSPLAGGFTDTQYF. As DNA, the CDR3 is TGTGCCAGCAGCCCCAGCCCTCTAGCGGGGGGTTTTACAGATACGCAGTATTTT.